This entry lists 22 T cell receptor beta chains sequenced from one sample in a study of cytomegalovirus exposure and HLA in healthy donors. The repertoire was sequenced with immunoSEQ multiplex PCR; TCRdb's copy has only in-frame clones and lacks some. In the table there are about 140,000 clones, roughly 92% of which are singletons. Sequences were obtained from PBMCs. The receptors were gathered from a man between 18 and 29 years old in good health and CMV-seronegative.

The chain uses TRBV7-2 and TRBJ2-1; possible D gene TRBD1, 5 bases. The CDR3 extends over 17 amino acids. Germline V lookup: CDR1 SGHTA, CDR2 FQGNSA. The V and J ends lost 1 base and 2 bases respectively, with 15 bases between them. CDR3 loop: CASSLGSGLSTYNEQFF. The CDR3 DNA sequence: TGTGCCAGCAGCTTAGGATCAGGGTTAAGCACCTACAATGAGCAGTTCTTC. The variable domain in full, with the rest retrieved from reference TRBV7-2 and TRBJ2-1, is GAGVSQSPSNKVTEKGKDVELRCDPISGHTALYWYRQSLGQGLEFLIYFQGNSAPDKSGLPSDRFSAERTGGSVSTLTIQRTQQEDSAVYLCASSLGSGLSTYNEQFFGPGTRLTVL.

The CDR3 DNA sequence: TGCGCCAGCAGCCTCTCCACCCGGGTCTTGAACAGGGAAGCTTTCTTT. Its protein is CASSLSTRVLNREAFF. This chain joins TRBV4-3 and TRBJ1-1; maybe TRBD1 (5 bases). Germline CDR1 and CDR2: LGHNA and YSLEER. The CDR3 runs to 16 residues. V lost 4 bases and J 8 bases, leaving 23 bases between the germline ends.

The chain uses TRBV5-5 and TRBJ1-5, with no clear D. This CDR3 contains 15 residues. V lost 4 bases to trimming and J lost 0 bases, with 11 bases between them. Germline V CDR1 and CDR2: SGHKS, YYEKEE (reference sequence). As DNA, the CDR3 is TGTGCCAGCAGCCAATTCGACAATAGCAATCAGCCCCAGCATTTT. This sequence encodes CASSQFDNSNQPQHF. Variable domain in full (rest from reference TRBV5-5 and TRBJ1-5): DAGVTQSPTHLIKTRGQQVTLRCSPISGHKSVSWYQQVLGQGPQFIFQYYEKEERGRGNFPDRFSARQFPNYSSELNVNALLLGDSALYLCASSQFDNSNQPQHFGDGTRLSIL.

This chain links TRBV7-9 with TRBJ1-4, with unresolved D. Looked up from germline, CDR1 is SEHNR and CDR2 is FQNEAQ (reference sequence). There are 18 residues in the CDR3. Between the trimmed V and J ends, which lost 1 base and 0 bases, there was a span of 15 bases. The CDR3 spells CASSLGSPQRATNEKLFF. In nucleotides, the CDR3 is TGTGCCAGCAGCTTAGGGTCCCCTCAACGGGCAACTAATGAAAAACTGTTTTTT.

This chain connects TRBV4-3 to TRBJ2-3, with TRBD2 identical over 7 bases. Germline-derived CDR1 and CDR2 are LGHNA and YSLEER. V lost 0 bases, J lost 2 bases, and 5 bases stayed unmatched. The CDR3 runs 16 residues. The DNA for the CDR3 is TGCGCCAGCAGCCAAGAACCTAGCGGTTCCACAGATACGCAGTATTTT. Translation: CASSQEPSGSTDTQYF.

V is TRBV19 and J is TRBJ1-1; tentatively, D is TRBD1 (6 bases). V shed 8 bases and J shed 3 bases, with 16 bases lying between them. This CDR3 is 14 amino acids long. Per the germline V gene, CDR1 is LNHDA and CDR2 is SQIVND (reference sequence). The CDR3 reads CASGKSDRHTEAFF. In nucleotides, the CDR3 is TGTGCCAGTGGGAAGTCGGACAGACACACTGAAGCTTTCTTT.

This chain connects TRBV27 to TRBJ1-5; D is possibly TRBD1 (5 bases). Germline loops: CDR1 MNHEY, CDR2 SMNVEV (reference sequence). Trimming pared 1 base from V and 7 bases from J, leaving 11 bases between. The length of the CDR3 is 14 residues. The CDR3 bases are TGTGCCAGCAGTTTATACGGGGGAGGGCAGCCCCAGCATTTT. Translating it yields CASSLYGGGQPQHF.

CDR3 in amino acids: CASSQDLLAGASDTQYF. In nucleotides, the CDR3 is TGCGCCAGCAGCCAAGATCTCCTAGCGGGAGCATCAGATACGCAGTATTTT. The chain recombines TRBV4-3 with TRBJ2-3; 10 bases match TRBD2. This CDR3 is built from 17 residues. Looked up from germline, CDR1 is LGHNA and CDR2 is YSLEER. V was clipped by 0 bases and J by 4 bases; unmatched bases: 7.

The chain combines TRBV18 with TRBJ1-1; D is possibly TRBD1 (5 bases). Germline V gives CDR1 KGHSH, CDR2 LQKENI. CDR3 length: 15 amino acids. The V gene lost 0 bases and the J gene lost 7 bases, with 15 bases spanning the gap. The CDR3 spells CASSPPITGANEAFF. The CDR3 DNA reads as TGTGCCAGCTCACCACCGATAACAGGAGCAAATGAAGCTTTCTTT.

The CDR3 nucleotides are TGTGCCAGCAGCGCCCCGACAGGGGTTGTGGGGGCCAACGTCCTGACTTTC. Translated: CASSAPTGVVGANVLTF. This chain connects TRBV9 to TRBJ2-6, with TRBD1 identical over 8 bases. The J segment lost 4 bases and the V segment lost 3 bases, leaving 9 bases of the junction unmatched. Germline V gene lookup returns CDR1 SGDLS and CDR2 YYNGEE. The CDR3 length is 17 residues.

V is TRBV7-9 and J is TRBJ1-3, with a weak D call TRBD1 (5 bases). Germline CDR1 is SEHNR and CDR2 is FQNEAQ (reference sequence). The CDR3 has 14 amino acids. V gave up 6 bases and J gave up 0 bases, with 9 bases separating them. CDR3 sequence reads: CASRGPTSGNTIYF. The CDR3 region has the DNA TGTGCCAGCAGGGGGCCCACCTCTGGAAACACCATATATTTT. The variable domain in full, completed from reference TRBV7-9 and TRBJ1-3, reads DTGVSQNPRHKITKRGQNVTFRCDPISEHNRLYWYRQTLGQGPEFLTYFQNEAQLEKSRLLSDRFSAERPKGSFSTLEIQRTEQGDSAMYLCASRGPTSGNTIYFGEGSWLTVV.

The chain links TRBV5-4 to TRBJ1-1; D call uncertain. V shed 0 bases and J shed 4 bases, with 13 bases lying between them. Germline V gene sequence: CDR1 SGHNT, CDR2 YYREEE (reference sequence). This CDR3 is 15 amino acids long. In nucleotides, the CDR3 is TGTGCCAGCAGCTTGGCCGGGGTACTGGGCACTGAAGCTTTCTTT. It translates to CASSLAGVLGTEAFF.

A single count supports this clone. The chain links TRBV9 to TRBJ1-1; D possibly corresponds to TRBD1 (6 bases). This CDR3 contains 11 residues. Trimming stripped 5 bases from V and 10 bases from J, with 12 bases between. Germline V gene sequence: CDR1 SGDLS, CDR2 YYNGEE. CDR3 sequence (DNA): TGTGCCAGCAGGGGGGCGGCTGGAGCTTTCTTT. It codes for CASRGAAGAFF.

The DNA of the CDR3 is TGCGCCAGCAGTGGGCCGGGACAGGGGGACAATGAGCAGTTCTTC. Translation gives CASSGPGQGDNEQFF. V gene TRBV10-1 combines with J gene TRBJ2-1; 11 nucleotides line up with TRBD1. With V trimmed by 4 bases and J by 5 bases, 4 bases remained unmatched. The germline V gene has CDR1 WNHNN and CDR2 SYGVQD (reference sequence). This CDR3 region has 15 residues.

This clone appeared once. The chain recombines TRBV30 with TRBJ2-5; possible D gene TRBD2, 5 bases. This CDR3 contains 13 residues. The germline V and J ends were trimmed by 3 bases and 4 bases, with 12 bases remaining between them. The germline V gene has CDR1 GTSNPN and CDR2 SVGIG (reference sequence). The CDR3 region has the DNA TGTGCCTGGAGCGAGGGCCATCGAGAGACCCAGTACTTC. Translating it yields CAWSEGHRETQYF.

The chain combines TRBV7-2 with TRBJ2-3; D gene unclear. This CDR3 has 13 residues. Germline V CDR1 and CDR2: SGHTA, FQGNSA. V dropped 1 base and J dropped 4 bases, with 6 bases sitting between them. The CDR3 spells CASSLVGSDTQYF. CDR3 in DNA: TGTGCCAGCAGCTTAGTTGGCTCAGATACGCAGTATTTT.

The CDR3 region is CSVAGSGANVLTF. The CDR3 coding sequence is TGCAGCGTTGCGGGCTCTGGGGCCAACGTCCTGACTTTC. J is TRBJ2-6 and V is TRBV29-1; no firm D call. The V gene's germline CDR1 is SQVTM and CDR2 ANQGSEA. The length of the CDR3 is 13 residues. Trimming cost V 4 bases and J 0 bases, with 4 bases left between them.

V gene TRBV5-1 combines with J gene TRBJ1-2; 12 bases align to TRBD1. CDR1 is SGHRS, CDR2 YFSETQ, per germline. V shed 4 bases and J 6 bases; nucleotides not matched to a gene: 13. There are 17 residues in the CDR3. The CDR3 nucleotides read TGCGCCAGCAGCCGCGGGACAGGGGGCGCCCCCTTTCATGGCTACACCTTC. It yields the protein CASSRGTGGAPFHGYTF.

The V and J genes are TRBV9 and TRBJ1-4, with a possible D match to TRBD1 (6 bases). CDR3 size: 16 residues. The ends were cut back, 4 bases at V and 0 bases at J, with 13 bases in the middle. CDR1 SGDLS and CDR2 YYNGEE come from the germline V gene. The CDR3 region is CASSPWTDPTNEKLFF. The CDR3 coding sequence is TGTGCCAGCAGCCCGTGGACAGATCCAACTAATGAAAAACTGTTTTTT. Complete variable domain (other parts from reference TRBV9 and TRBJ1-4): DSGVTQTPKHLITATGQRVTLRCSPRSGDLSVYWYQQSLDQGLQFLIQYYNGEERAKGNILERFSAQQFPDLHSELNLSSLELGDSALYFCASSPWTDPTNEKLFFGSGTQLSVL.

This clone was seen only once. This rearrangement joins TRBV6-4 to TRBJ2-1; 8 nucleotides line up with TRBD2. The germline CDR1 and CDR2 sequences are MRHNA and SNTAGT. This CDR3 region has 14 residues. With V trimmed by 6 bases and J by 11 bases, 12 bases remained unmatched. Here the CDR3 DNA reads TGTGCCAGCAGCCTAACTAGCGGAAATCCAAAGCAGTTCTTC. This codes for CASSLTSGNPKQFF.

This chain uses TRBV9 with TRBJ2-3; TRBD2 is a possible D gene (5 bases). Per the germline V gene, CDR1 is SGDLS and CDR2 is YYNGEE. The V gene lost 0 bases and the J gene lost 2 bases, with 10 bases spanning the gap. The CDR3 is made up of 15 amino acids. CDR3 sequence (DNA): TGTGCCAGCAGCGTAGGAATCGGGGTCACAGATACGCAGTATTTT. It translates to CASSVGIGVTDTQYF.

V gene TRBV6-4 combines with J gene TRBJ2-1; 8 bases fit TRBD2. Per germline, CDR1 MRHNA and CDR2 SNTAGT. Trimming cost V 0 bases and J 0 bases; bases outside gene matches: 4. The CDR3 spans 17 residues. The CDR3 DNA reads TGTGCCAGCAGTGACTCGACAAGCGGGAGCTCCTACAATGAGCAGTTCTTC. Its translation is CASSDSTSGSSYNEQFF.